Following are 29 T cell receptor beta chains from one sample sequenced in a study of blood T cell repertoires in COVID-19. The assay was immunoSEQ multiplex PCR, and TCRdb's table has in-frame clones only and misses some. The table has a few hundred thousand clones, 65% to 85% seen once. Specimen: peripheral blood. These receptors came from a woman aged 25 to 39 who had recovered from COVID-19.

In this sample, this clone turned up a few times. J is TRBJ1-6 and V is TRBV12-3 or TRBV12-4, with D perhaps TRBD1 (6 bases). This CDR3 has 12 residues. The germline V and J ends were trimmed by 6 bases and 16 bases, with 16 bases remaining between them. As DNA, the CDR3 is TGTGCCAGCAGCTCCAGGGGCCCAATGCTCCACTTT. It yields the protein CASSSRGPMLHF.

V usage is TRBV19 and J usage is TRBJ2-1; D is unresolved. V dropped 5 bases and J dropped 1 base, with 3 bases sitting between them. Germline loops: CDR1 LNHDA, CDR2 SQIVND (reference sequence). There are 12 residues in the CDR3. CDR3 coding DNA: TGTGCCAGTAGTCCTTCCTACAATGAGCAGTTCTTC. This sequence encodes CASSPSYNEQFF. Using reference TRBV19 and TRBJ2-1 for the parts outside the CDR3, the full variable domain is DGGITQSPKYLFRKEGQNVTLSCEQNLNHDAMYWYRQDPGQGLRLIYYSQIVNDFQKGDIAEGYSVSREKKESFPLTVTSAQKNPTAFYLCASSPSYNEQFFGPGTRLTVL.

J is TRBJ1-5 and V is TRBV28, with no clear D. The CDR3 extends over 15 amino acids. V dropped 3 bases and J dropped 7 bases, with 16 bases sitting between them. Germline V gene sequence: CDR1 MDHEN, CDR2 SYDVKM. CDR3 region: CASSFSQTPGQPQHF. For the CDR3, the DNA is TGTGCCAGCAGTTTTAGCCAGACCCCGGGGCAGCCCCAGCATTTT.

The CDR3 sequence is CASRDFTSGEVKEQFF. The CDR3 DNA follows: TGCGCCAGCAGAGACTTTACTAGCGGGGAAGTAAAGGAGCAGTTCTTC. V is TRBV10-1 and J is TRBJ2-1; 10 bases fit TRBD2. This CDR3 has 16 amino acids. The J segment lost 10 bases and the V segment lost 6 bases, leaving 15 bases of the junction unmatched. Germline-derived CDR1 and CDR2 are WNHNN and SYGVQD (reference sequence).

The CDR3 DNA follows: TGCGCCAGCAGCTTGGGGTCGAGCTCCTATAATTCACCCCTCCACTTT. Protein product: CASSLGSSSYNSPLHF. V and J are TRBV5-1 and TRBJ1-6; D unclear. The CDR3 loop spans 16 amino acids. Germline V gene lookup returns CDR1 SGHRS and CDR2 YFSETQ. Trimming took off 0 bases at V and 0 bases at J, with 7 bases between the two ends.

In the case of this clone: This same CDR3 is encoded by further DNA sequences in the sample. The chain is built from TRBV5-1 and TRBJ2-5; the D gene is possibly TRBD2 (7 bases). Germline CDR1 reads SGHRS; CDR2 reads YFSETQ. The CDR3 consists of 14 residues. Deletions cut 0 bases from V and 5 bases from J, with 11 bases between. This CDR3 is CASSLDRGGETQYF. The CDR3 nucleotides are TGCGCCAGCAGCTTGGATAGGGGGGGTGAGACCCAGTACTTC.

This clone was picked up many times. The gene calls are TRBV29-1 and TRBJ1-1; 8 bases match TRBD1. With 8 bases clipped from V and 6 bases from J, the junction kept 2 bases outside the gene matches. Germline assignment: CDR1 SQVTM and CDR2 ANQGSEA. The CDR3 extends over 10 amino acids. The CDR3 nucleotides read TGCAGCACACAGGGGGCTGAAGCTTTCTTT. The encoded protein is CSTQGAEAFF.

The CDR3 is CASSQDRRDSSYNEQFF. CDR3 nucleotide sequence: TGCGCCAGCAGCCAAGATAGAAGGGACTCGAGTTACAATGAGCAGTTCTTC. The rearrangement links TRBV4-1 to TRBJ2-1; perhaps TRBD2 as D (6 bases). Looked up from germline, CDR1 is MGHRA and CDR2 is YSYEKL. V was pared by 0 bases and J by 4 bases, with 16 bases between. This CDR3 is 17 amino acids long.

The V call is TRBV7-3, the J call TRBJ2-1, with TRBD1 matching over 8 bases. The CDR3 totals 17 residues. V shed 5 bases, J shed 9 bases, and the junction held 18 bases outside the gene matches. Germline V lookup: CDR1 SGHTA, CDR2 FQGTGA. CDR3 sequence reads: CASSAISGTGPLAEQFF. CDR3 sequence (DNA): TGTGCCAGCAGCGCCATTTCCGGGACAGGCCCCCTGGCTGAGCAGTTCTTC. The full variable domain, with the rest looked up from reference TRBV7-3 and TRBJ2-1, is GAGVSQTPSNKVTEKGKYVELRCDPISGHTALYWYRQSLGQGPEFLIYFQGTGAADDSGLPNDRFFAVRPEGSVSTLKIQRTERGDSAVYLCASSAISGTGPLAEQFFGPGTRLTVL.

CDR3 sequence (DNA): TGTGCCACCAGTGATTTCCCGGGGGACGAGCAGTACTTC. Protein product: CATSDFPGDEQYF. V gene TRBV24-1 combines with J gene TRBJ2-7; maybe TRBD2 (6 bases). The CDR3 spans 13 residues. Looked up from germline, CDR1 is KGHDR and CDR2 is SFDVKD. Trimming pared 1 base from V and 5 bases from J, leaving 8 bases between.

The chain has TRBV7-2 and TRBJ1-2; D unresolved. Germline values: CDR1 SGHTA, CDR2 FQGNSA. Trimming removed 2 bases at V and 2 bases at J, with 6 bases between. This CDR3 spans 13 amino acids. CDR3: CASSLYRNYGYTF. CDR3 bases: TGTGCCAGCAGCTTATACAGAAACTATGGCTACACCTTC.

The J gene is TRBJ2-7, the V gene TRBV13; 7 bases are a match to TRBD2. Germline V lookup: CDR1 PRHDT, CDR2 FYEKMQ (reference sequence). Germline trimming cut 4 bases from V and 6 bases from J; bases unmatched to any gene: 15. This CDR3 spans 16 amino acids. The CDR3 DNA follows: TGTGCCAGCAGCTCCTCAATCGACCGGGACTACTCCGAGCAGTACTTC. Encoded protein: CASSSSIDRDYSEQYF.

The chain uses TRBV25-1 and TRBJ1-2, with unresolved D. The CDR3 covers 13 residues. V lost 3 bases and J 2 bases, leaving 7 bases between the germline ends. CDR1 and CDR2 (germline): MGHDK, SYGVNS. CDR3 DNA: TGTGCCAGCAGTGAGGTTAGCAACTATGGCTACACCTTC. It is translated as CASSEVSNYGYTF.

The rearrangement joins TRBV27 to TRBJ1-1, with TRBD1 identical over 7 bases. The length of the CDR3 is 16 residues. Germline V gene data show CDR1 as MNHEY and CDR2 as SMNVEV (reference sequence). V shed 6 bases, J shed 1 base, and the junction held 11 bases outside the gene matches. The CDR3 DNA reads TGTGCCAGCAGACTCTCTCAGACAGGGAGGAACACTGAAGCTTTCTTT. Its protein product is CASRLSQTGRNTEAFF.

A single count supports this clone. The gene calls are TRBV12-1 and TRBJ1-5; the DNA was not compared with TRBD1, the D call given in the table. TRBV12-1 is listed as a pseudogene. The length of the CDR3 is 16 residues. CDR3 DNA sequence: TGTGCCAGCAGATCAACACCGGGACAGTGCAATCAGCCCCAGCATTTT. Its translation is CASRSTPGQCNQPQHF.

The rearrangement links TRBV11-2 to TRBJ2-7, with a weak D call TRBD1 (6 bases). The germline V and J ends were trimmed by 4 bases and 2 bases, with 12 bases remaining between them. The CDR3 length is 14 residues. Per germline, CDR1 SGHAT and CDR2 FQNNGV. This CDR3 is CASSSTGSPYEQYF. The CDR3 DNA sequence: TGTGCCAGCAGCTCCACAGGGTCGCCCTACGAGCAGTACTTC.

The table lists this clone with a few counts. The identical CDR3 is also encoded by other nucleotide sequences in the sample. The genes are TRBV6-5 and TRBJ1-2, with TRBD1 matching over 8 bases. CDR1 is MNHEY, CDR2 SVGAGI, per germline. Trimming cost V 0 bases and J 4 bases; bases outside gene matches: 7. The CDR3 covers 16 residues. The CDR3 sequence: CASSYSITGGGYGYTF. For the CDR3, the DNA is TGTGCCAGCAGTTACTCTATTACAGGGGGAGGCTATGGCTACACCTTC.

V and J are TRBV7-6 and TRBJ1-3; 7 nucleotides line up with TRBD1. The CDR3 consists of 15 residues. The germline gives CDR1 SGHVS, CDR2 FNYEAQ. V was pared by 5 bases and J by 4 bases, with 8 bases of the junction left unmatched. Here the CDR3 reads CASSPLTGRGNTIYF. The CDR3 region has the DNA TGTGCCAGCAGCCCTTTGACAGGGAGAGGAAACACCATATATTTT. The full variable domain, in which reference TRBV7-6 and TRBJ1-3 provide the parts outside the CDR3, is GAGVSQSPRYKVTKRGQDVALRCDPISGHVSLYWYRQALGQGPEFLTYFNYEAQQDKSGLPNDRFSAERPEGSISTLTIQRTEQRDSAMYRCASSPLTGRGNTIYFGEGSWLTVV.

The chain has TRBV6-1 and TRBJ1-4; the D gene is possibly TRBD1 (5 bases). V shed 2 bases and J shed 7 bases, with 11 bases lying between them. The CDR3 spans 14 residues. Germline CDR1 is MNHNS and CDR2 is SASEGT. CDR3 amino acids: CASSEIGVTEKLFF. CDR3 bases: TGTGCCAGCAGTGAAATAGGGGTCACTGAAAAACTGTTTTTT.

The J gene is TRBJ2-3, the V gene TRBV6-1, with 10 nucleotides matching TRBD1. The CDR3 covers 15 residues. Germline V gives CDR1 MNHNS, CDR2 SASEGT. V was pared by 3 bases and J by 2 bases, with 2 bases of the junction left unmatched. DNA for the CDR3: TGTGCCAGCAGTGAGGGACAGGGGATCACAGATACGCAGTATTTT. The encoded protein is CASSEGQGITDTQYF.

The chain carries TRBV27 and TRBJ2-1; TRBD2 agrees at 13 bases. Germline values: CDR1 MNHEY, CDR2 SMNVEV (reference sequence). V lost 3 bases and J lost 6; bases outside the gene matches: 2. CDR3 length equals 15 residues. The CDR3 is CASSLRTSGSNEQFF. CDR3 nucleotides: TGTGCCAGCAGTTTGAGGACTAGCGGGAGCAATGAGCAGTTCTTC.

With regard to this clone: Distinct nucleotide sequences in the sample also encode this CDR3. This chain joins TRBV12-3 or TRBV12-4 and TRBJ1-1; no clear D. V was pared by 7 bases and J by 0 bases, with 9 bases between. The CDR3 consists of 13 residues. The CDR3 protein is CASTRDMNTEAFF. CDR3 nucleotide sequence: TGTGCCAGCACCCGAGATATGAACACTGAAGCTTTCTTT.

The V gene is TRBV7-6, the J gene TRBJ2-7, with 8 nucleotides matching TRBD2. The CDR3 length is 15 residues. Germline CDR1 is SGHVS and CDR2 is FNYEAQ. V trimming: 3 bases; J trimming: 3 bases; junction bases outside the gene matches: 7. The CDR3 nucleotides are TGTGCCAGCAGCTTGCGGTCGAGCGGGGGCTACGAGCAGTACTTC. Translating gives CASSLRSSGGYEQYF.

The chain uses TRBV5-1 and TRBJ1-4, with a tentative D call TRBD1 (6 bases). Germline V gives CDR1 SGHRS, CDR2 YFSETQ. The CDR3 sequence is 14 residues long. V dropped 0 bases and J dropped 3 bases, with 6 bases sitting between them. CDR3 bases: TGCGCCAGCAGCTTGGGGACAGCTAATGAAAAACTGTTTTTT. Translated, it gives CASSLGTANEKLFF.

In nucleotides, the CDR3 is TGTGCCAGCAGGTGGACTAGCGGGAGGGCCGGCACAGATACGCAGTATTTT. Translation: CASRWTSGRAGTDTQYF. The V and J genes are TRBV28 and TRBJ2-3, with TRBD2 identical over 15 bases. CDR1 MDHEN and CDR2 SYDVKM come from the germline V gene. The CDR3 extends over 17 amino acids. Unmatched junction bases numbered 5, after V lost 6 bases and J lost 1 base.

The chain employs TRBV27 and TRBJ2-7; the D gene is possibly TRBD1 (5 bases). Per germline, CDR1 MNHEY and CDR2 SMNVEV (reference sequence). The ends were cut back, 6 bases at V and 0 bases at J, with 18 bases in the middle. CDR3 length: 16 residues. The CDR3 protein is CASRVGLGVLSYEQYF. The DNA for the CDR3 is TGTGCCAGCAGAGTTGGGCTAGGGGTCCTCTCCTACGAGCAGTACTTC.

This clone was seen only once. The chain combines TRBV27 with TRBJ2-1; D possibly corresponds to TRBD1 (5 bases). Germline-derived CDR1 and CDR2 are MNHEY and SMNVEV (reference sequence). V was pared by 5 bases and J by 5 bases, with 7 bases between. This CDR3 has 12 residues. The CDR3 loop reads CASSGQHNEQFF. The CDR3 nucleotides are TGTGCCAGCAGTGGACAACACAATGAGCAGTTCTTC.

The CDR3 sequence is CASSSDRVTNEKLFF. The CDR3 region has the DNA TGTGCCAGCAGTTCCGACAGGGTAACTAATGAAAAACTGTTTTTT. The V gene is TRBV28, the J gene TRBJ1-4, with 7 bases aligning to TRBD1. V lost 4 bases and J lost 1; bases outside the gene matches: 3. The germline CDR1 and CDR2 sequences are MDHEN and SYDVKM. CDR3 length: 15 residues.

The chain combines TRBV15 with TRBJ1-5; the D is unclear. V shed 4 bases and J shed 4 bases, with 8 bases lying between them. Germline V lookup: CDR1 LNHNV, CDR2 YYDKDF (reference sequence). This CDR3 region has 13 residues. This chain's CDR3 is CATSTGRNQPQHF. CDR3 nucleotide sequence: TGTGCCACCAGCACGGGGAGGAATCAGCCCCAGCATTTT.